The rows below give T cell receptor beta chains drawn from one sample of a study of T cell changes during pregnancy in multiple sclerosis. Sequenced by immunoSEQ multiplex PCR; TCRdb stores in-frame clones only, minus some. This sample has approximately 96,000 clones, with roughly nine tenths found just once. The input for sequencing was peripheral blood, taken after pregnancy. The receptors derive from a female donor in good health, enrolled as a control in a pregnancy study. CDR3s include the opening cysteine and the closing phenylalanine or tryptophan. A D gene is named only where the DNA matches it firmly. A row's size may be missing; if present it is once, few, many or a size class.

v_gene	d_gene	abundance	j_gene	CDR3nt	CDR3aa
TRBV25-1	TRBD1	NA	TRBJ1-4	TGTGCCAGCAGTGAATTCATACAGGGGGAGGTGTTTTTT	CASSEFIQGEVFF
TRBV5-1	TRBD1	NA	TRBJ1-2	TGCGCCAGCAGCGAAACAGGGGTTTTCTATGGCTACACCTTC	CASSETGVFYGYTF
TRBV10-3	TRBD1	NA	TRBJ2-5	TGTGCCATCAGTGGGATCAGGCCCTCCTCAACAGGGGACGCGCAAGGAGAGACCCAGTACTTC	CAISGIRPSSTGDAQGETQYF
TRBV4-1	NA	NA	TRBJ2-2	TGCGCCAGCAGCCAAGTATTATCAGGGTCAGAGCTGTTTTTT	CASSQVLSGSELFF
TRBV4-2	NA	NA	TRBJ2-3	TGTGCCAGCAGCCAAGAATTTGCGGATACGCAGTATTTT	CASSQEFADTQYF
TRBV6-6	NA	NA	TRBJ2-7	TGTGCCAGCAGCCCCCCAGGGTCTCTTAGCTCCTACGAGCAGTACTTC	CASSPPGSLSSYEQYF
TRBV7-9	NA	NA	TRBJ2-7	TGTGCCAGCAGCTTAGCCAACTACGAGCAGTACTTC	CASSLANYEQYF
TRBV18	TRBD1	few	TRBJ1-6	TGTGCCAGCTCACCAGAAGCCTCCGGGACAGGGAATTCACCCCTCCACTTT	CASSPEASGTGNSPLHF
TRBV5-1	TRBD1	once	TRBJ2-3	TGCGCCAGCAGCTCGGACAGGTTATTCACAGATACGCAGTATTTT	CASSSDRLFTDTQYF
TRBV14	NA	NA	TRBJ1-2	TGTGCCAGCAGCCACGTACAGGGCCACTATGGCTACACCTTC	CASSHVQGHYGYTF
TRBV4-1	TRBD2	NA	TRBJ2-1	TGCGCCAGCAGCCAAGAGGGACTAGCGGGAGGCGAGCAGTTCTTC	CASSQEGLAGGEQFF
TRBV10-3	NA	NA	TRBJ1-3	TGTGCCATCAGTGAGTCCGGGATGTCGTTTGGAAACACCATATATTTT	CAISESGMSFGNTIYF
TRBV18	TRBD1	NA	TRBJ2-7	TGTGCCAGCTCACCACCCTTATCCGGACAGGGCTCGTACGAGCAGTACTTC	CASSPPLSGQGSYEQYF
TRBV4-1	NA	NA	TRBJ2-1	TGCGCCAGCAGCCAAGAAGGCGGACTGAAAAATAGGTATGAGCAGTTCTTC	CASSQEGGLKNRYEQFF
TRBV27	TRBD1	NA	TRBJ2-1	TGTGCCAGCAGTCCGAGGGACAGGGCCTACAATGAGCAGTTCTTC	CASSPRDRAYNEQFF
TRBV7-6	TRBD2	NA	TRBJ2-3	TGTGCCAGCTCTCTACTAGCGGGGGGGGCAGATACGCAGTATTTT	CASSLLAGGADTQYF
TRBV5-8	NA	NA	TRBJ1-1	TGTGCCAGCAGCGGGTTTGGCGGGTACGAAGCTTTCTTT	CASSGFGGYEAFF
TRBV28	TRBD1	once	TRBJ1-4	TGTGCCAGCAGGGGGCATAAGGGGGCCGGTGAAAAACTGTTTTTT	CASRGHKGAGEKLFF
TRBV5-4	TRBD2	NA	TRBJ2-2	TGTGCCAGCAGCTCGGGCCAGCGGGGGGCTTCGAACACCGGGGAGCTGTTTTTT	CASSSGQRGASNTGELFF
TRBV7-2	TRBD1	NA	TRBJ2-5	TGTGCCAGCAGCTGGGGGACAGCGATAGAGACCCAGTACTTC	CASSWGTAIETQYF
TRBV2	TRBD1	NA	TRBJ2-2	TGTGCCAGCAGTAGGGGGGACAGGGCGAAACTAACGAACACCGGGGAGCTGTTTTTT	CASSRGDRAKLTNTGELFF
TRBV9	NA	NA	TRBJ2-7	TGTGCCAGCAGCCCGGACCGGGAGAAGCAGTACTTC	CASSPDREKQYF
TRBV6-1	NA	NA	TRBJ1-5	TGTGCCAGCAGTGAAGGTCCGGGAGGATTTCAGCCCCAGCATTTT	CASSEGPGGFQPQHF
TRBV10-3	NA	NA	TRBJ2-1	TGTGCCATCAGTGAGCCCGAACAGGCATACAATGAGCAGTTCTTC	CAISEPEQAYNEQFF